Described below is a single T cell receptor beta chain sequence and its context. This record belongs to a study of blood T cell repertoires in COVID-19. On the study more broadly: PBMCs, B-cell-depleted T cells, or T cells provided the cDNA or gDNA that made up the material.

Clones were sequenced by immunoSEQ multiplex PCR, and TCRdb holds only the in-frame ones, with some missing. The data contain approximately 200,000 clones, about 85% of them singletons. Germline V gene lookup returns CDR1 SQVTM and CDR2 ANQGSEA. V was pared by 2 bases and J by 2 bases, with 12 bases between. The CDR3 has 14 amino acids. This receptor was taken from a man aged 50-59 years who had recovered from COVID-19. The sequenced material came from peripheral blood. The rearrangement uses TRBV29-1 and TRBJ1-2; D is perhaps TRBD1 (5 bases). CDR3 sequence: CSVETAGRNYGYTF. The CDR3, as DNA: TGCAGCGTTGAAACGGCGGGACGGAACTATGGCTACACCTTC.